One sample yielded the 5 T cell receptor beta chains listed below, sequenced in a study of cytomegalovirus exposure and HLA in healthy donors. PCR primers comprised 60 Vbeta and 13 Jbeta primers. Assay: immunoSEQ multiplex PCR; the TCRdb copy retains only in-frame clones and omits some. The sample includes about 150,000 clones, roughly 80% seen only once; the top ten take 9.5% to 15%. The sequencing input was PBMCs. The receptors derive from a young man in good health and CMV-seropositive.

The genes are TRBV10-3 and TRBJ2-5; D is unresolved. V dropped 0 bases and J dropped 11 bases, with 13 bases sitting between them. The CDR3 runs to 13 residues. The germline V gene encodes CDR1 ENHRY and CDR2 SYGVKD. This CDR3 is CAISESIRSEQYF. For the CDR3, the DNA is TGTGCCATCAGTGAGTCTATCCGGTCGGAGCAGTACTTC.

This chain uses TRBV28 with TRBJ1-5, with 9 positions matching TRBD1. Per the germline V gene, CDR1 is MDHEN and CDR2 is SYDVKM. V lost 8 bases and J lost 1; bases outside the gene matches: 6. The CDR3 is 15 residues long. The chain's CDR3 is CASGTGTRSNQPQHF. CDR3 bases: TGTGCCAGCGGGACAGGGACGAGAAGCAATCAGCCCCAGCATTTT.

CDR3 in amino acids: CASSLRGQGPILNEKLFF. The CDR3 DNA is TGTGCCAGCAGTCTCCGAGGACAGGGGCCAATTTTAAATGAAAAACTGTTTTTT. The chain is built from TRBV2 and TRBJ1-4; 9 positions match TRBD1. Unmatched junction bases numbered 15, after V lost 5 bases and J lost 5 bases. CDR1 is SNHLY and CDR2 is FYNNEI in the germline V gene. The CDR3 totals 18 residues.

V and J are TRBV10-2 and TRBJ2-2; maybe TRBD1 (5 bases). Germline assignment: CDR1 WSHSY and CDR2 SAAADI. V lost 7 bases, J lost 4 bases, and 13 bases lay in between. The CDR3 contains 14 residues. The CDR3 nucleotides read TGCGCCAGCAAGCCCGGACAAGCCACCGGGGAGCTGTTTTTT. It translates to CASKPGQATGELFF.

The rearrangement joins TRBV28 to TRBJ1-6; 12 bases are shared with TRBD1. Germline CDR1 reads MDHEN; CDR2 reads SYDVKM. CDR3 length equals 17 residues. Unmatched junction bases numbered 9, after V lost 6 bases and J lost 6 bases. The CDR3 coding sequence is TGTGCCAGCAGACGCCGGGACAGGGGGCGCGCTAATTCACCCCTCCACTTT. Amino acids: CASRRRDRGRANSPLHF.